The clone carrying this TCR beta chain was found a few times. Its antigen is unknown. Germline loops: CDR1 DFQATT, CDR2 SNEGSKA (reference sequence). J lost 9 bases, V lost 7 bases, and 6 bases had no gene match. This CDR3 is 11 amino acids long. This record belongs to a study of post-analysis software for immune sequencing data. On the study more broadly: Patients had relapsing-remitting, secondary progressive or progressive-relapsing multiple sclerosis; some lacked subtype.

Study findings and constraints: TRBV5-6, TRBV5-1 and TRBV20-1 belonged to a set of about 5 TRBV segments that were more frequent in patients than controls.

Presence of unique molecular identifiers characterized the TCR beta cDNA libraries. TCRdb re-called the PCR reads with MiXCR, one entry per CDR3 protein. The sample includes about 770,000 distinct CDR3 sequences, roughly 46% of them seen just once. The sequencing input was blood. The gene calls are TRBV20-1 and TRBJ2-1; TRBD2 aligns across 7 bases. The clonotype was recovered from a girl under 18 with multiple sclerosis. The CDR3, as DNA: TGCAGTGGGGGGACTACTAGTGAGCAGTTCTTC. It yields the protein CSGGTTSEQFF.